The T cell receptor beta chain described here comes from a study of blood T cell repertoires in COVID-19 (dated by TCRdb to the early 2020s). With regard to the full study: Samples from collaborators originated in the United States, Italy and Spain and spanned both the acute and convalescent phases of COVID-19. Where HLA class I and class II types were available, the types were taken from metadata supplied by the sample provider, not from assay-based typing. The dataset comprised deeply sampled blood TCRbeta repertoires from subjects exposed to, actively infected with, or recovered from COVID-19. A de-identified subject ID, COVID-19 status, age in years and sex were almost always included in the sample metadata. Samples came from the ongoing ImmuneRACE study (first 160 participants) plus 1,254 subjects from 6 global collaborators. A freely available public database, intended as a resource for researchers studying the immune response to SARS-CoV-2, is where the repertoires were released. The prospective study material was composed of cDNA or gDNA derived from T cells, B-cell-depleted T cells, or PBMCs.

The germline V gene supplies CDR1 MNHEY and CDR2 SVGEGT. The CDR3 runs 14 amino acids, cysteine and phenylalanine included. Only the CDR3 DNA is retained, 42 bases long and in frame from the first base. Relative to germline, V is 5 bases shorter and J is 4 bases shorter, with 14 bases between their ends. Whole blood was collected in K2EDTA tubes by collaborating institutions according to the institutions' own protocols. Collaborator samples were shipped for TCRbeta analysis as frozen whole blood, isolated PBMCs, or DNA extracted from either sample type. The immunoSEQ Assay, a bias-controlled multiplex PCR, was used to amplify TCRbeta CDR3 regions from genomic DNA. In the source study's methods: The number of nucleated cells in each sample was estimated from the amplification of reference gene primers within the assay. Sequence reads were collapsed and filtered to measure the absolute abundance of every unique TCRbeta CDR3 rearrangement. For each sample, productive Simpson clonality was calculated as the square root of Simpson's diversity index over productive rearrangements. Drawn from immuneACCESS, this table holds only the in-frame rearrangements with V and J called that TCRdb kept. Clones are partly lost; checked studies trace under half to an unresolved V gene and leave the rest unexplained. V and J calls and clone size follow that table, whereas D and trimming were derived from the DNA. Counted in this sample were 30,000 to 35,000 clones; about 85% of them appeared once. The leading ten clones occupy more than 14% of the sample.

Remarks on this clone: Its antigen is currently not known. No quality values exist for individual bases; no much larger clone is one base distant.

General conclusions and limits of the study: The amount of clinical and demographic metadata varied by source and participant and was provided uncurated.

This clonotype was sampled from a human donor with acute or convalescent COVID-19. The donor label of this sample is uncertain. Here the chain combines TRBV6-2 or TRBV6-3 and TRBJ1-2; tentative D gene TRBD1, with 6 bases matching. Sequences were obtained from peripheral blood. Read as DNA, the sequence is TGTGCCAGCAGTCGTCGACAGGAACTCTATGGCTACACCTTC. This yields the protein CASSRRQELYGYTF.